The 4 T cell receptor beta chains below were found in one sample sequenced in a study of T cell responses to AZD1222 COVID-19 vaccine. The method was immunoSEQ multiplex PCR; TCRdb's version includes in-frame clones alone and lacks a portion of them. The data contain some 69,000 clones, 83% of them singletons. Sequencing was performed on peripheral blood, taken 28 days after the second AZD1222 dose. All receptors come from an adult who received the AZD1222 COVID-19 vaccine.

The gene calls are TRBV5-1 and TRBJ1-2; no clear D gene. Germline loops: CDR1 SGHRS, CDR2 YFSETQ. The CDR3 is made up of 15 amino acids. Trimming left V 0 bases short and J 5 bases short, with 14 bases between. The CDR3 bases are TGCGCCAGCAGCTTGGACAGTCTCAGCCTTTATGGCTACACCTTC. This codes for CASSLDSLSLYGYTF.

This CDR3 is CASSFGGTRETQYF. DNA for the CDR3: TGTGCCAGCAGCTTCGGGGGGACCCGGGAGACCCAGTACTTC. This chain uses TRBV5-6 with TRBJ2-5; 7 bases line up with TRBD2. J lost 5 bases, V lost 2 bases, and 6 bases had no gene match. The CDR3 has 14 residues. Germline V lookup: CDR1 SGHDT, CDR2 YYEEEE.

The rearrangement uses TRBV6-6 and TRBJ1-6, with D uncertain. V was cut by 2 bases and J by 7 bases, with 6 bases left in between. Germline assignment: CDR1 MNHNY and CDR2 SVGAGI (reference sequence). The CDR3 totals 13 residues. As DNA, the CDR3 is TGTGCCAGCAGTTACGCGTCAAATTCACCCCTCCACTTT. This translates into CASSYASNSPLHF.

This clone was seen only once. The rearrangement links TRBV7-2 to TRBJ2-3; 8 nucleotides agree with TRBD1. Trimming cost V 5 bases and J 8 bases; bases outside gene matches: 9. Per the germline V gene, CDR1 is SGHTA and CDR2 is FQGNSA. The CDR3 loop spans 14 amino acids. The CDR3 spells CASSRRQGQGTQYF. CDR3 in DNA: TGTGCCAGCAGCAGACGACAGGGGCAGGGTACGCAGTATTTT.